These 20 T cell receptor beta chains came from one sample sequenced in a study of tumor and adjacent non-tumor tissue in lung cancer. Three rounds of nested PCR, following a modified ARM-PCR protocol, produced the TCRbeta library. TCRdb re-derived calls from the multiplex PCR reads in MiXCR, one entry per CDR3 protein. This sample has 100,000 to 120,000 distinct CDR3 sequences, with approximately 84% found just once. The template was RNA from unsorted bulk tissue. The sequenced sample was lung tumor tissue. These receptors came from a man between 65 and 85 years old with non-small cell lung cancer.

Of note for this clonotype: A junction boundary mismatches the germline segment, possibly from a read error. J is TRBJ1-2 and V is TRBV7-9; D is ambiguous. The CDR3 is 12 residues long. Germline V gives CDR1 SEHNR, CDR2 FQNEAQ (reference sequence). Written as DNA, the CDR3 is TGTGTCAGCGACCAAGTCCGTGTCGGCTACACCTTC. Its protein product is CVSDQVRVGYTF.

Ten or more counts support this clonotype. The V and J genes are TRBV7-8 and TRBJ1-2; 9 nucleotides agree with TRBD1. Trimming at V came to 3 bases and at J to 2 bases, leaving 7 bases not matched to a gene. CDR1 SGHVS and CDR2 FQNEAQ come from the germline V gene. The CDR3 is made up of 16 amino acids. CDR3 amino acids: CASSFLQGASNYGYTF. The CDR3 nucleotides read TGTGCCAGCAGCTTTCTACAGGGGGCGAGCAACTATGGCTACACCTTC.

About this clonotype: A read error may account for a junction end that differs from germline. The rearrangement joins TRBV4-1 to TRBJ2-5; no definite D call. CDR1 and CDR2 (germline): MGHRA, YSYEKL. This CDR3 region has 16 residues. CDR3 coding DNA: TGCGCCAGCAGCCAGGACCAGGACGGATACCAAGAGAACCAGTACTTC. Translated: CASSQDQDGYQENQYF.

This clonotype was seen a handful of times. The V gene is TRBV4-2, the J gene TRBJ1-6; 7 bases agree with TRBD1. This CDR3 comprises 16 residues. Germline lookup yields CDR1 LGHNA and CDR2 YNFKEQ. Trimming at V came to 3 bases and at J to 5 bases, leaving 7 bases not matched to a gene. CDR3: CASSQSRDRHNSPLHF. The CDR3 bases are TGTGCCAGCAGCCAGAGCCGGGACAGACATAATTCACCCCTCCACTTT.

Regarding this clonotype: A junction end diverges from the germline sequence, so it may reflect a read error. The CDR3 DNA follows: TGTGCCAACAGCGGACTGGGACTTCCATATGAGCAGTACTTC. It codes for CANSGLGLPYEQYF. The V and J genes are TRBV5-6 and TRBJ2-7, with a weak D call TRBD2 (6 bases). Germline V gives CDR1 SGHDT, CDR2 YYEEEE. The CDR3 extends over 14 amino acids. Full variable domain (outside the CDR3, taken from reference TRBV5-6 and TRBJ2-7): DAGVTQSPTHLIKTRGQQVTLRCSPKSGHDTVSWYQQALGQGPQFIFQYYEEEERQRGNFPDRFSGHQFPNYSSELNVNALLLGDSALYLCANSGLGLPYEQYFGPGTRLTVT.

This clonotype was counted at least ten times. This chain links TRBV20-1 with TRBJ2-1; unclear D gene. The V end lost 4 bases, the J end lost 13 bases, and 17 bases lay between the germline ends. CDR1 is DFQATT, CDR2 SNEGSKA, per germline (reference sequence). The CDR3 is made up of 12 amino acids. In DNA form, the CDR3 reads TGCAGTGCTACAGAGAGGACCTCCGCCCAGTTCTTC. It yields the protein CSATERTSAQFF.

Regarding this clonotype: Its ends do not fully match the called genes, so a read error is possible. The chain has TRBV4-1 and TRBJ2-5; tentatively, D is TRBD1 or TRBD2 (5 bases each). Germline lookup yields CDR1 MGHRA and CDR2 YSYEKL. CDR3 length: 16 residues. CDR3 nucleotides: TGCGCTAGCAGCCAGGACCGGGACGGAAACCAAGAGACCCAGTACTTC. Translating it yields CASSQDRDGNQETQYF.

Of note for this clonotype: Relative to the germline gene, one junction end is altered; a read error may explain this. The chain uses TRBV6-1 and TRBJ1-2, with 7 bases identical to TRBD1. CDR3 length equals 14 residues. CDR1 MNHNS and CDR2 SASEGT come from the germline V gene. CDR3 residues: CTSSVGLTGMGYTF. In nucleotides, the CDR3 is TGTACCAGCAGCGTGGGATTGACAGGGATGGGCTACACCTTC.

Concerning this clonotype: A junction end diverges from the germline sequence, so it may reflect a read error. CDR3 in DNA: TGTGCCTTCAGCCAAAAGGAGAGCTCCTACAATGAGCAGTTCTTC. Translation gives CAFSQKESSYNEQFF. The chain recombines TRBV10-3 with TRBJ2-1; D gene unclear. CDR1 ENHRY and CDR2 SYGVKD come from the germline V gene. This CDR3 spans 15 amino acids.

As regards this clonotype: One base away lies a much larger clone, so this may be a sequencing read error. The chain recombines TRBV28 with TRBJ1-5; no definite D call. CDR1 is MDHEN, CDR2 SYDVKM, per germline. This CDR3 region has 12 residues. CDR3 residues: CATSGLNQPQNF. The CDR3 bases are TGTGCCACCTCCGGGTTGAATCAGCCCCAGAATTTT.

Details on this clonotype: An end of the junction differs from the germline gene, which may be a read error. The V and J genes are TRBV5-1 and TRBJ2-2; no clear D gene. CDR1 is SGHRS and CDR2 is YFSETQ in the germline V gene. This CDR3 is 13 amino acids long. The CDR3 spells CACSRSNTGELFF. The CDR3, as DNA: TGCGCCTGCAGTAGGTCGAACACTGGGGAGCTGTTTTTT.

On this clonotype itself: The CDR3 ends on some other residue instead of the conserved phenylalanine or tryptophan, so this is likely a read error. The DNA is left out, because the CDR3 cannot be placed on it with certainty; the CDR3 is given as TCRdb lists it. The CDR3 is CASSIYRYGYIL. The chain carries TRBV11-1 and TRBJ1-2. Termini included, the CDR3 measures 12 amino acids. The germline V gene encodes CDR1 SGHAT and CDR2 FQDESV (reference sequence).

With respect to this clonotype: As the CDR3 is not closed by the conserved phenylalanine or tryptophan, this likely results from a read error. J is TRBJ2-6 and V is TRBV6-1, with a tentative D call TRBD1 (5 bases). The CDR3 runs to 13 residues. The V gene's germline CDR1 is MNHNS and CDR2 SASEGT. The CDR3 spells CASGHSGANLLTL. CDR3 DNA sequence: TGTGCCAGCGGGCACTCTGGGGCCAACCTCCTGACTCTC.

The chain couples TRBV6-5 to TRBJ2-3; 8 bases align to TRBD1. Per germline, CDR1 MNHEY and CDR2 SVGAGI. After removal of 0 bases from V and 1 base from J, the junction contained 9 bases not matched to a gene. CDR3 length: 18 amino acids. The CDR3 region is CASSYSGQTGGRTDTQYF. CDR3 DNA sequence: TGTGCCAGCAGTTACTCAGGCCAAACAGGGGGTCGCACAGATACGCAGTATTTT.

In the case of this clonotype: The junction departs from germline at one end; a sequencing error may be responsible. The chain has TRBV11-3 and TRBJ1-3; a possible D gene is TRBD1 (6 bases). This CDR3 region has 15 residues. Per the germline V gene, CDR1 is SGHNT and CDR2 is YENEEA. Written as DNA, the CDR3 is TGTGCCATCAGCTTAGTAGGGACAATCGGAAACATCATATATTTT. Its translation: CAISLVGTIGNIIYF.

About this clonotype: An end of the junction differs from the germline gene, which may be a read error. The V gene is TRBV6-2 or TRBV6-3, the J gene TRBJ2-1, with TRBD2 matching 12 bases. CDR1 is MNHEY, CDR2 SVGEGT, per germline. This CDR3 is built from 13 residues. The CDR3 sequence: CARGLAGYNKQFF. CDR3 sequence (DNA): TGTGCCAGAGGACTAGCGGGGTACAATAAGCAGTTCTTC.

Note on this clonotype: This is likely a read error, given that the CDR3 carries no conserved phenylalanine or tryptophan at its end. The V call is TRBV29-1, the J call TRBJ1-2; a weak D match, TRBD1 (5 bases). Germline V gene data show CDR1 as SQVTM and CDR2 as ANQGSEA. This CDR3 spans 17 amino acids. The CDR3 spells CSVEDYVQGHTNHGYTS. CDR3 sequence (DNA): TGCAGCGTTGAAGATTACGTTCAGGGCCATACTAACCATGGCTACACCTCC.

Comment on this clonotype: Germline is not matched at one junction end, which may reflect a read error. The chain recombines TRBV20-1 with TRBJ1-1; D gene unclear. The CDR3 spans 14 residues. The germline V gene encodes CDR1 DFQATT and CDR2 SNEGSKA (reference sequence). The CDR3: CSFLGSYMNTEALF. The CDR3 bases are TGCAGCTTCTTGGGCAGTTACATGAACACTGAAGCCCTCTTT.

On this clonotype itself: A much more abundant neighbour one base away suggests this may be a read error. This rearrangement joins TRBV7-9 to TRBJ1-1; D gene unclear. Per the germline V gene, CDR1 is SEHNR and CDR2 is FQNEAQ (reference sequence). CDR3 length equals 14 residues. CDR3 residues: CASSLVGWNTGAFF. The CDR3 nucleotides are TGTGCCAGCAGCTTAGTGGGGTGGAACACTGGAGCTTTCTTT.

This clonotype was counted at least ten times. This chain links TRBV13 with TRBJ2-5; TRBD2 agrees at 14 bases. Germline CDR1 and CDR2: PRHDT and FYEKMQ (reference sequence). CDR3 length: 18 amino acids. V gave up 5 bases and J gave up 3 bases; unmatched junction bases: 11. The CDR3 DNA is TGTGCCAGCAGCGAATACAGACTAGCGGGGGGGCCGAAAGAGACCCAGTACTTC. Its protein product is CASSEYRLAGGPKETQYF.